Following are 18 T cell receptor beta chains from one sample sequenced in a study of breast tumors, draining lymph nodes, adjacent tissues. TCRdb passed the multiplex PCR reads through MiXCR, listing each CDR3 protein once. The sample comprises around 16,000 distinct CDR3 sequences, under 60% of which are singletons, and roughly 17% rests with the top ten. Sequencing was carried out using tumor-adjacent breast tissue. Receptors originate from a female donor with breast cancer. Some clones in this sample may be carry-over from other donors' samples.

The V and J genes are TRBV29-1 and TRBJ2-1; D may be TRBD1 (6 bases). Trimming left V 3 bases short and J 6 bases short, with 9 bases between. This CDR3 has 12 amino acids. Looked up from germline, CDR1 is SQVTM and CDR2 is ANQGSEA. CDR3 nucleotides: TGCAGCGTTGACCCGACAGGCAATGAGCAGTTCTTC. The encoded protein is CSVDPTGNEQFF.

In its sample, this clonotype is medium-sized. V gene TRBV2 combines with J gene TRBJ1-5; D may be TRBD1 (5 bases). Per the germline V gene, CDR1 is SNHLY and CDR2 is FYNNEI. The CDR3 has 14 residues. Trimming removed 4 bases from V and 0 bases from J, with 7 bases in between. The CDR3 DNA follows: TGTGCCAGCAGTGGGGACTATAGCAATCAGCCCCAGCATTTT. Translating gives CASSGDYSNQPQHF.

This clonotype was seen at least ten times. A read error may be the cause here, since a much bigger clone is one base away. This chain's CDR3 is CASRHTSGRTDQETQYF. Here the CDR3 DNA reads TGTGCCAGCAGGCATACTAGCGGACGTACCGACCAAGAGACCCAGTACTTC. V is TRBV6-6 and J is TRBJ2-5; 8 nucleotides align to TRBD2. The CDR3 contains 17 residues. Germline V gene data show CDR1 as MNHNY and CDR2 as SVGAGI (reference sequence). V trimming: 6 bases; J trimming: 0 bases; junction bases outside the gene matches: 12.

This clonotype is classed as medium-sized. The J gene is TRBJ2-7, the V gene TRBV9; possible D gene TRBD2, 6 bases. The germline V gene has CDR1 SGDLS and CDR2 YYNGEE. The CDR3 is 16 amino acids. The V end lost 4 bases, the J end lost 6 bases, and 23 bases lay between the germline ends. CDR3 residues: CASSHKLDLGGTEQYF. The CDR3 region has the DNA TGTGCCAGCAGCCACAAACTCGACCTGGGCGGGACCGAGCAGTACTTC.

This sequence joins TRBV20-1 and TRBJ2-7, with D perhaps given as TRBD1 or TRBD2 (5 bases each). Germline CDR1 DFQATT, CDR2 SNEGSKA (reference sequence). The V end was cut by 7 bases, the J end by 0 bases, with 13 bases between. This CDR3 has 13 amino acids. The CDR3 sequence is CSVGGVFSYEQYF. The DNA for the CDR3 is TGCAGTGTTGGGGGAGTCTTCTCCTACGAGCAGTACTTC.

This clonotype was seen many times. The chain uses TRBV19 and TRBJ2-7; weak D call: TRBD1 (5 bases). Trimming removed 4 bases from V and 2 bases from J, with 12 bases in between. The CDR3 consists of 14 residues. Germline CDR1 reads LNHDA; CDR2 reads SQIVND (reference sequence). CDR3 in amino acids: CASSTQGNPYEQYF. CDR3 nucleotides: TGTGCCAGTAGTACTCAGGGAAACCCCTACGAGCAGTACTTC.

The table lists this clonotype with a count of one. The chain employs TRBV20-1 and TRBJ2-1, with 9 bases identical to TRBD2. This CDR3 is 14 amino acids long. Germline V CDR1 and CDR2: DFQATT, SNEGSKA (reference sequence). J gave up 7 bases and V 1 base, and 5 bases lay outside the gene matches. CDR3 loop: CSARVLAGRNEQFF. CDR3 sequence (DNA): TGCAGTGCTAGAGTGCTAGCGGGAAGGAATGAGCAGTTCTTC.

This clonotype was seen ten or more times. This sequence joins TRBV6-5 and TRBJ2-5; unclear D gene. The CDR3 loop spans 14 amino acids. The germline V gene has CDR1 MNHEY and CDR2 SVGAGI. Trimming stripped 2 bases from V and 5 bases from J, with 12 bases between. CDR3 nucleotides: TGTGCCAGCAGTTACATGGGATCATACGAGACCCAGTACTTC. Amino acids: CASSYMGSYETQYF.

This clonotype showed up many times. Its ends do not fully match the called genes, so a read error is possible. The CDR3 region has the DNA TGCAGTGCTAGAATTGGGGCGGGACAAGCCTCCCACGAGCAGTACTTC. Amino acids: CSARIGAGQASHEQYF. The genes are TRBV20-1 and TRBJ2-7; D possibly uses TRBD1 or TRBD2 (6 bases each). CDR1 is DFQATT and CDR2 is SNEGSKA in the germline V gene (reference sequence). The CDR3 sequence is 16 residues long.

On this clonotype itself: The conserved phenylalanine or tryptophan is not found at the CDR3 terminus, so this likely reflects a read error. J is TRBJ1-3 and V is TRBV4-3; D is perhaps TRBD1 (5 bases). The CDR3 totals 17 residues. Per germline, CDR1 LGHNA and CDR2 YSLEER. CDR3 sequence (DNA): TGCGCCAGCAGCGTCCGTTTCGGGGGTAGGGCTGGGAACACCATATATCTT. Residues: CASSVRFGGRAGNTIYL.

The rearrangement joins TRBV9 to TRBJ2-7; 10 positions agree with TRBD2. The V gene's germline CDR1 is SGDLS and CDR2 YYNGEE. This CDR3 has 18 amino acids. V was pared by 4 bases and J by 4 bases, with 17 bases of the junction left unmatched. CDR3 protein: CASSPNLGAGGPQYEQYF. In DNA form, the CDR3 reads TGTGCCAGCAGCCCGAATTTGGGAGCGGGAGGGCCACAATACGAGCAGTACTTC.

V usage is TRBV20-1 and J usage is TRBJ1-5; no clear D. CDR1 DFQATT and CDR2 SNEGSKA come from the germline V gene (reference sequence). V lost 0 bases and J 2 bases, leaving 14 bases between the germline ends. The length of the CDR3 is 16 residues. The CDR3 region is CSARDIRGEGNQPQHF. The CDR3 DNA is TGCAGTGCTAGAGATATCCGGGGTGAGGGCAATCAGCCCCAGCATTTT.

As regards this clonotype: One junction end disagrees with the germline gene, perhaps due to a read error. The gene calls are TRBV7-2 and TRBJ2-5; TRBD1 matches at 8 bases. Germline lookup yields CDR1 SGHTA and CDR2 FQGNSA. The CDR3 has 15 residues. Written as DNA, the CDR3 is TGTGCCAGCAGACCCGGGACAGGCCCACGAGAGACTCAGTCCTTC. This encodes CASRPGTGPRETQSF.

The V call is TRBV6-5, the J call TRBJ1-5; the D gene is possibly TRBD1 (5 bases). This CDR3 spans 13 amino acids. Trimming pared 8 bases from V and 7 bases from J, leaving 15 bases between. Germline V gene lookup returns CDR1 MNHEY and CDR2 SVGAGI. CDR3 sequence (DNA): TGTGCCAGCTGGCGGGCGGGGGGGCAGCCCCAGCATTTT. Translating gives CASWRAGGQPQHF.

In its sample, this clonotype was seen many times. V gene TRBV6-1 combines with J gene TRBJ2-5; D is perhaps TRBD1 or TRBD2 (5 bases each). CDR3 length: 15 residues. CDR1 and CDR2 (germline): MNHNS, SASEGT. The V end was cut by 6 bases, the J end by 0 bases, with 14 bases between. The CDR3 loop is CASRPSWGYQETQYF. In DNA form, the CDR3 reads TGTGCCAGCAGACCCTCCTGGGGGTACCAAGAGACCCAGTACTTC.

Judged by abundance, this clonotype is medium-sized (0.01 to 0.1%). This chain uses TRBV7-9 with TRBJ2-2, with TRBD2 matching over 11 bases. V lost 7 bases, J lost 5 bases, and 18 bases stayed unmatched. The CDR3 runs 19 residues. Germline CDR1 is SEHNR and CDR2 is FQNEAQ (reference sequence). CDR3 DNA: TGTGCCAGCATCACGGCCGGACTAGCGGGTCGGAGGGGGACCGGGGAGCTGTTTTTT. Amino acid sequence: CASITAGLAGRRGTGELFF.

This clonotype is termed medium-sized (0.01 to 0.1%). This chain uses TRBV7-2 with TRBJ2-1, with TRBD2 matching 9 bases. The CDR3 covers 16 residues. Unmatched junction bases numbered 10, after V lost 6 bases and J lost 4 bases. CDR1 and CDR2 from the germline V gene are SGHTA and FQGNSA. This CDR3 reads CASRYAGTSYYNEQFF. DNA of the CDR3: TGTGCCAGCAGGTACGCCGGGACTAGCTATTACAATGAGCAGTTCTTC.

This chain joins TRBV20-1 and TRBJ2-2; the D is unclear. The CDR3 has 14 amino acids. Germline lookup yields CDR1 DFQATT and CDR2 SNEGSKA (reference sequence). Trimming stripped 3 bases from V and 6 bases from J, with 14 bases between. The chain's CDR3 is CSARPVTSAGELFF. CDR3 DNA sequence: TGCAGTGCTAGGCCCGTCACTTCCGCCGGGGAGCTGTTTTTT.